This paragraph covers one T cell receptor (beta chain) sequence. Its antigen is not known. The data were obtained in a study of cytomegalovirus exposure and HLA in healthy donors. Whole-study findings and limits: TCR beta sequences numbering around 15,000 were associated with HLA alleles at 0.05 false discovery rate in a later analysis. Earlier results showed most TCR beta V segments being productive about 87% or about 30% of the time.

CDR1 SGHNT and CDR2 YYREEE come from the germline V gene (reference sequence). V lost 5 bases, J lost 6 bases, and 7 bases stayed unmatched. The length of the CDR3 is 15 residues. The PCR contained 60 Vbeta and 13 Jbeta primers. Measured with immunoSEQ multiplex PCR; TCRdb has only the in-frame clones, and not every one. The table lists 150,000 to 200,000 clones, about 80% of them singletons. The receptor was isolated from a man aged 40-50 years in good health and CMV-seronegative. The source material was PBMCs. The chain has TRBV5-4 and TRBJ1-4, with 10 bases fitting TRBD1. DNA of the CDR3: TGTGCCAGCAGTTCCCCGGGACAGGGGTATGAAAAACTGTTTTTT. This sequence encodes CASSSPGQGYEKLFF. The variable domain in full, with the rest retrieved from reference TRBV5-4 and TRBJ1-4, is ETGVTQSPTHLIKTRGQQVTLRCSSQSGHNTVSWYQQALGQGPQFIFQYYREEENGRGNFPPRFSGLQFPNYSSELNVNALELDDSALYLCASSSPGQGYEKLFFGSGTQLSVL.